Listed below are T cell receptor beta chains from one sample, sequenced in a study of cytomegalovirus exposure and HLA in healthy donors. Here immunoSEQ multiplex PCR was the method, and the copy in TCRdb shows in-frame clones only, minus some. The data show under 150,000 clones, with approximately 80% seen just once and 4.5% to 6% held by the top ten. Source material: PBMCs. The source of these receptors is a woman aged 45-65 years in good health and CMV-seronegative. The CDR3 runs from the conserved cysteine through the conserved F or W.

cdr3_aa: CASSFQVSPGIEAFF; j_call: TRBJ1-1; v_call: TRBV27; cdr3_length: 15
cdr3_aa: CASRTEPGQGLTGYTF; j_call: TRBJ1-2; v_call: TRBV19; cdr3_length: 16
cdr3_aa: CASSEPTGPDTQYF; j_call: TRBJ2-3; v_call: TRBV6-1; cdr3_length: 14
cdr3_aa: CASSKDRVSYNEQFF; j_call: TRBJ2-1; v_call: TRBV5-4; cdr3_length: 15
cdr3_aa: CASSLRGEGVTEAFF; j_call: TRBJ1-1; v_call: TRBV18; cdr3_length: 15
cdr3_aa: CASSFWGGSDETQYF; j_call: TRBJ2-5; v_call: TRBV27; cdr3_length: 15
cdr3_aa: CASSLRGDLYNEQFF; j_call: TRBJ2-1; v_call: TRBV7-6; cdr3_length: 15
cdr3_aa: CASSLGQFNEKLFF; j_call: TRBJ1-4; v_call: TRBV5-1; cdr3_length: 14
cdr3_aa: CASSNQVSYGYTF; j_call: TRBJ1-2; v_call: TRBV19; cdr3_length: 13
cdr3_aa: CASSLDSNTGELFF; j_call: TRBJ2-2; v_call: TRBV7-2; cdr3_length: 14
cdr3_aa: CASSFGLANEQYF; j_call: TRBJ2-7; v_call: TRBV9; cdr3_length: 13
cdr3_aa: CASTRGGASYEQYF; j_call: TRBJ2-7; v_call: TRBV7-9; cdr3_length: 14
cdr3_aa: CASSVRTGGAYEQYF; j_call: TRBJ2-7; v_call: TRBV2; cdr3_length: 15
cdr3_aa: CATLQLLNEKLFF; j_call: TRBJ1-4; v_call: TRBV9; cdr3_length: 13
cdr3_aa: CASSLSLLSNQPQHF; j_call: TRBJ1-5; v_call: TRBV7-2; cdr3_length: 15